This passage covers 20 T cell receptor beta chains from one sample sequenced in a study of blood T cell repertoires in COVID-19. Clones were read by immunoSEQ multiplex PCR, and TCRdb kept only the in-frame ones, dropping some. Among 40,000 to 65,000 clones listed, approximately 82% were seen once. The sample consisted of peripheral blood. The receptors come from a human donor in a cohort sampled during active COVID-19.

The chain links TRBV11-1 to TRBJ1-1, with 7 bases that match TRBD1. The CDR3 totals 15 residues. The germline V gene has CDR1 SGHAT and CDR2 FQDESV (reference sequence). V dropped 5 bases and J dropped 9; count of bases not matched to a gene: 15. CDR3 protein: CASSTTRQGPRKAFF. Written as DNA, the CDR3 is TGTGCCAGCAGCACCACCCGACAGGGCCCCCGTAAAGCTTTCTTT.

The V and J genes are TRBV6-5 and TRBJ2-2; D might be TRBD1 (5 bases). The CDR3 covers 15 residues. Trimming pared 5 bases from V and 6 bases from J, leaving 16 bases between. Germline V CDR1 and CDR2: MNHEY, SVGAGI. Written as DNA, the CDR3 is TGTGCCAGCAGTATTGACAGAGGTATGGCCGGGGAGCTGTTTTTT. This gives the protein CASSIDRGMAGELFF.

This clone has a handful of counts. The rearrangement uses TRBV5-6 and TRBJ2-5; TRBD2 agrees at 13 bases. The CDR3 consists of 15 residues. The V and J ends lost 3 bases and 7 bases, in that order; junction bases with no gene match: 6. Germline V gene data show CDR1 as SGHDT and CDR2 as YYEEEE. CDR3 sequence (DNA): TGTGCCAGCAGCTGGGGACTAGCGGGGAGGGGGACCCAGTACTTC. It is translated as CASSWGLAGRGTQYF.

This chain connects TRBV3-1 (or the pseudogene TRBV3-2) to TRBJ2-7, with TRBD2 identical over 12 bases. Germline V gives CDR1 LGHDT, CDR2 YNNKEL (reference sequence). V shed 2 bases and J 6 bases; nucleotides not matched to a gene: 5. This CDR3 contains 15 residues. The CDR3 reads CASSQLASGRAEQYF. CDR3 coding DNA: TGTGCCAGCAGCCAACTCGCTAGCGGGAGGGCCGAGCAGTACTTC.

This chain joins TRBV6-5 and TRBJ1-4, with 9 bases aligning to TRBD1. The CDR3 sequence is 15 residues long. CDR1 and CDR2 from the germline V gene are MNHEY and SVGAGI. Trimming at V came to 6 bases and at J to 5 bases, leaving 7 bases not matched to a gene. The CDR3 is CASSDQTGGNEKLFF. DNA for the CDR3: TGTGCCAGCAGCGACCAGACAGGGGGGAATGAAAAACTGTTTTTT.

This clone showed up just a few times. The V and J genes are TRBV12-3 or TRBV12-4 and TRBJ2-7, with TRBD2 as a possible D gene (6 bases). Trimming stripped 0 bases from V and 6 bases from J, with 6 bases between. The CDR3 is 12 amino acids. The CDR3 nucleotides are TGTGCCAGCAGTTTAGCGGGGGGCGAGCAGTACTTC. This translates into CASSLAGGEQYF.

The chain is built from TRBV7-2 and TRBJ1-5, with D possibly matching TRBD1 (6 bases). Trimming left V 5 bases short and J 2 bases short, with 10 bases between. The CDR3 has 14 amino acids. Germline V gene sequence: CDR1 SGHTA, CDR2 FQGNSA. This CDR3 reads CASSLTGGNQPQHF. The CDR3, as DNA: TGTGCCAGCAGCCTGACAGGAGGCAATCAGCCCCAGCATTTT.

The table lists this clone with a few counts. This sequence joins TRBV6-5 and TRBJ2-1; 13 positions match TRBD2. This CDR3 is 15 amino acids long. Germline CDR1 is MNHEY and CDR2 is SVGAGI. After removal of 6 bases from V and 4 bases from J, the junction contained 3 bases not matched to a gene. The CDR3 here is CASRATSGGYNEQFF. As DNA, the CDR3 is TGTGCCAGCAGGGCGACTAGCGGGGGGTACAATGAGCAGTTCTTC.

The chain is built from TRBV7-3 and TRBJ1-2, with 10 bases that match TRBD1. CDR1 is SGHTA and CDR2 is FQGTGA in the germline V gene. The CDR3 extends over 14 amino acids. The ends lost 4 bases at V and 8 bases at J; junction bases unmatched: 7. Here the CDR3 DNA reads TGTGCCAGCAGCTCGGACAGGGGGTTAAGGGGCTACACCTTC. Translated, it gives CASSSDRGLRGYTF.

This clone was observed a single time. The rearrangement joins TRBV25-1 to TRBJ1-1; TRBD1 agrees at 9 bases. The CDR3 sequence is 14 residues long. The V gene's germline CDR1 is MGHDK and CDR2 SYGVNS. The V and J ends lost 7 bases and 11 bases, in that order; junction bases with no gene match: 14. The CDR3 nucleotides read TGTGCCAGCATGGGCCGTCCGGGACAGGGTGATGCTTTCTTT. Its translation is CASMGRPGQGDAFF.

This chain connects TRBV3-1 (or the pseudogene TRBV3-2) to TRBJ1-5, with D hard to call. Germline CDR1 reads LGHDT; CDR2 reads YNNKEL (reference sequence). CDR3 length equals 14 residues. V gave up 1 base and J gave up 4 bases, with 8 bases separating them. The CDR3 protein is CASSQGARNQPQHF. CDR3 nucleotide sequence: TGTGCCAGCAGCCAAGGGGCAAGAAATCAGCCCCAGCATTTT.

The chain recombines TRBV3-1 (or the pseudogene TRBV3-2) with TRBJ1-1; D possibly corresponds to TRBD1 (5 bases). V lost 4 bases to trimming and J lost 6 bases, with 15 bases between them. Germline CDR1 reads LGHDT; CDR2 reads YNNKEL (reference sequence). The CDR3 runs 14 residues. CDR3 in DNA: TGTGCCAGCAGCCGAGCATCGGGGACTCCTGAAGCTTTCTTT. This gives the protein CASSRASGTPEAFF.

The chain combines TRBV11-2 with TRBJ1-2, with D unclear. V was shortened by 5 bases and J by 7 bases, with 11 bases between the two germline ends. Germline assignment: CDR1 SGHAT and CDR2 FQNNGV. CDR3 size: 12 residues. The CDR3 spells CASSRIPSGYTF. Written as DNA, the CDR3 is TGTGCCAGCAGCCGAATCCCCAGTGGCTACACCTTC.

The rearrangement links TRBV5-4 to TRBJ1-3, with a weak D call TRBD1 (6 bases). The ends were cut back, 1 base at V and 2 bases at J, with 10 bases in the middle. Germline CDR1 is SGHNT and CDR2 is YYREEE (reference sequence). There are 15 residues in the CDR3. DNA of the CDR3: TGTGCCAGCAGCTTGCAGGGGCTAACTGGAAACACCATATATTTT. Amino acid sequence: CASSLQGLTGNTIYF.

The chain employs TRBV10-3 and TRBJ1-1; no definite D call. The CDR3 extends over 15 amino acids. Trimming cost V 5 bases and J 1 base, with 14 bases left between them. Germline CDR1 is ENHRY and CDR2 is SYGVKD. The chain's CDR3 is CAISTLGNTNTEAFF. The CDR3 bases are TGTGCCATCAGTACCCTCGGGAATACGAACACTGAAGCTTTCTTT.

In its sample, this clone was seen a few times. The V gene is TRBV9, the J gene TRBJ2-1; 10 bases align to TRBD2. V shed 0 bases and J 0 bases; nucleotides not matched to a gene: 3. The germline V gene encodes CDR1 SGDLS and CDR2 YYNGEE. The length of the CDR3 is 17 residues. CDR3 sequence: CASSVEASGSSYNEQFF. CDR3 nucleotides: TGTGCCAGCAGCGTAGAGGCTAGCGGGAGCTCCTACAATGAGCAGTTCTTC.

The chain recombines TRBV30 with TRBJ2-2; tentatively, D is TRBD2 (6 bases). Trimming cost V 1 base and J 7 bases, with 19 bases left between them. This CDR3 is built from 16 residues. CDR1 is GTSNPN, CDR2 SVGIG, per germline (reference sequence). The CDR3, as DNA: TGTGCCTGGAGTGATAAGACTAGTGATTTTGTCGGGGAGCTGTTTTTT. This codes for CAWSDKTSDFVGELFF. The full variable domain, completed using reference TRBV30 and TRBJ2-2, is SQTIHQWPATLVQPVGSPLSLECTVEGTSNPNLYWYRQAAGRGLQLLFYSVGIGQISSEVPQNLSASRPQDRQFILSSKKLLLSDSGFYLCAWSDKTSDFVGELFFGEGSRLTVL.

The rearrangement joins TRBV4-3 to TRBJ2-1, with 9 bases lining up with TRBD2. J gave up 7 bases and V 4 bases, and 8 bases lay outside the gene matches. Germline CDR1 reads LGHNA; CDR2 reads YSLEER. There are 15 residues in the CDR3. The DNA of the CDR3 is TGCGCCAGCAGCCGATCTTTAGCGGGGGCTAATGAGCAGTTCTTC. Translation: CASSRSLAGANEQFF.

Written as DNA, the CDR3 is TGTGCCAGCAATAAAATCCCGGAGCAGTACTTC. Translation gives CASNKIPEQYF. The rearrangement joins TRBV6-5 to TRBJ2-7; D uncertain. Germline loops: CDR1 MNHEY, CDR2 SVGAGI. The CDR3 length is 11 residues. V was clipped by 7 bases and J by 7 bases, with 11 bases between them.

The CDR3 loop reads CSASLSGPDTQYF. Written as DNA, the CDR3 is TGCAGTGCTAGTCTGAGCGGGCCGGATACGCAGTATTTT. The chain is built from TRBV20-1 and TRBJ2-3; the D gene is possibly TRBD2 (6 bases). Germline V gene data show CDR1 as DFQATT and CDR2 as SNEGSKA (reference sequence). This CDR3 region has 13 residues. The germline V and J ends were trimmed by 3 bases and 6 bases, with 13 bases remaining between them.